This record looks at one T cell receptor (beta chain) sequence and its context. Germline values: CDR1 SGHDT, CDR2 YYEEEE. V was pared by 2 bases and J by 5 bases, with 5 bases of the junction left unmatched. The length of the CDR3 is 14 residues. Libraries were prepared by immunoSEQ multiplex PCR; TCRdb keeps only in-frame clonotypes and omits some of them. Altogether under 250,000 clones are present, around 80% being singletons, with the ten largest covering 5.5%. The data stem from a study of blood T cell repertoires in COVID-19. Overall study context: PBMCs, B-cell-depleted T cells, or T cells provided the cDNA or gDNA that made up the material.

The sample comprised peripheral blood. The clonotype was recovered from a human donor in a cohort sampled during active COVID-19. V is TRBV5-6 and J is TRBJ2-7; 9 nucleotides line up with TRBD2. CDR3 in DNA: TGTGCCAGCAGCTTTGGTAGCGGGAGACACGAGCAGTACTTC. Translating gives CASSFGSGRHEQYF.